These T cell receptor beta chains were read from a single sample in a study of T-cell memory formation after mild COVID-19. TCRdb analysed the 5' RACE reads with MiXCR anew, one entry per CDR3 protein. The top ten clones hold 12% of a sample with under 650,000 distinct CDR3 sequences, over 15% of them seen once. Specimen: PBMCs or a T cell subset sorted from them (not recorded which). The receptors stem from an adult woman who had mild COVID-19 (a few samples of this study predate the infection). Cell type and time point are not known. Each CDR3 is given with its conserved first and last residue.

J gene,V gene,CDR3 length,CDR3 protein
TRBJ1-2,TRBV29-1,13,CSVVIPGLGGYTF
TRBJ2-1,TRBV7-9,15,CASSLGFGLHNEQFF
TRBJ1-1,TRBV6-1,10,CASLNTEAFF
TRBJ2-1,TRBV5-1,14,CASSLGRTYNEQFF
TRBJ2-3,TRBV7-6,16,CASSLRQAGESDTQYF
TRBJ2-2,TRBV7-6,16,CASSLTSGTNTGELFF
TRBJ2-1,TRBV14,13,CASSLLAGYEQFF
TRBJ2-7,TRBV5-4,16,CASSLAAGQQTYEQYF
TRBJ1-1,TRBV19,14,CATSGHFSNTEAFF
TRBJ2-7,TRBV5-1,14,CASSLATVAYEQYF
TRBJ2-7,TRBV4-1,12,CASSQEVGEQYF
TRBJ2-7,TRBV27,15,CASSFRTGQLAEQYF
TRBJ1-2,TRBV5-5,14,CASSLAQPVYGYTF
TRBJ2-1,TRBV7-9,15,CASSPSGGTYNEQFF
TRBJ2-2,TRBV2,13,CASSGGVTGELFF
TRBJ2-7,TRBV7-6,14,CASSSDSAPYEQYF
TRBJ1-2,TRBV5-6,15,CASSQIQGDNYGYTF
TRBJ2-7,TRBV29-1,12,CSVEEQGYEQYF
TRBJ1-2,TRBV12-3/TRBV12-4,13,CASTQVANYGYTF
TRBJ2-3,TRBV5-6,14,CASSFGQQVFTQYF
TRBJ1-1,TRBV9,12,CASSVGTTEAFF
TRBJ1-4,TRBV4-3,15,CASSRYTDRAEKLFF
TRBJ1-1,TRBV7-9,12,CASSTVAAEAFF
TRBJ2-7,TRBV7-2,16,CASSLFLLTSLYEQYF
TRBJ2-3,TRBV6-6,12,CASSYGPDTQYF
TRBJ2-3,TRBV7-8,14,CASRKGRGTDTQYF
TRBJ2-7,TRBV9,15,CASSVGSSGNYEQYF
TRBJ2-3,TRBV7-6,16,CASSLGPSGNTDTQYF
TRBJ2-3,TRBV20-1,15,CSASAGGTSTDTQYF
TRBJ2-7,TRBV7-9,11,CAIKTGYEQYF
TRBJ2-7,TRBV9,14,CASSVEWDSYEQYF
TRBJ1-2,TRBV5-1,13,CASSKPQGGGYTF
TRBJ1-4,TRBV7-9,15,CASSFSSATNEKLFF
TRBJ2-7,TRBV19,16,CASSPTRDTDSYEQYF
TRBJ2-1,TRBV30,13,CAWWTSGYNEQFF
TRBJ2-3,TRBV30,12,CAWSRGADTQYF
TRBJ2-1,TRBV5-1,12,CASSPIEGEQFF
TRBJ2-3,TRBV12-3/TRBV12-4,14,CAIPSGRAEDTQYF
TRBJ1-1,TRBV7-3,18,CASSPISFRWEANTEAFF
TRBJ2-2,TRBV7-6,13,CASSLSRSGELFF
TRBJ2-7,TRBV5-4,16,CASSLVPGITGVEQYF
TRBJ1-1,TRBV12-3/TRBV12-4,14,CAATDRGESTEAFF
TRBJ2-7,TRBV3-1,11,CASGNSREQYF
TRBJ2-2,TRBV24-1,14,CATSGGIDTGELFF
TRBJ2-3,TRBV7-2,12,CASTFPTDTQYF
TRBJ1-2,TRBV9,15,CASSADGGAYYGYTF
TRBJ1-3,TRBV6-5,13,CATQGSSGNTIYF
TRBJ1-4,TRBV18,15,CASSLARDRGEKLFF
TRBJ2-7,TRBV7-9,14,CASSLQGTENEQYF
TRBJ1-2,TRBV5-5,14,CASNTWDTAYGYTF
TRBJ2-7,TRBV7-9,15,CASSPPDRGLYEQYF
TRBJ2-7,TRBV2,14,CASRAQGGTYEQYF
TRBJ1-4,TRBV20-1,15,CSARGQSGGNEKLFF
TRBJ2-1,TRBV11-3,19,CASSPRAGLAGSSYNEQFF
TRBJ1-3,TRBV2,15,CASSQTVTAGNTIYF